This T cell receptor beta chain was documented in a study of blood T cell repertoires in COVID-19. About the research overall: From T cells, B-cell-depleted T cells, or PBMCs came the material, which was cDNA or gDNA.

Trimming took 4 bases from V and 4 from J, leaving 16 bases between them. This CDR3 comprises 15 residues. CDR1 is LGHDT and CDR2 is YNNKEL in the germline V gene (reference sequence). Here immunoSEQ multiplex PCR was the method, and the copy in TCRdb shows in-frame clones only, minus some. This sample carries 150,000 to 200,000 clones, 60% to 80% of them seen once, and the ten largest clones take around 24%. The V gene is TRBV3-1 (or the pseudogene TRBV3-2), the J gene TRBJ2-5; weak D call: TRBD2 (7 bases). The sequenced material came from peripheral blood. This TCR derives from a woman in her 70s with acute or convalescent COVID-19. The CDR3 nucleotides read TGTGCCAGCAGCCCCGCACCGGGGGGCGGAGAGACCCAGTACTTC. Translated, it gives CASSPAPGGGETQYF.